One sample yielded the 15 T cell receptor beta chains listed below, sequenced in a study of T cells after somatic rescue of genetic block. Profiling relied on immunoSEQ multiplex PCR, and the TCRdb table lists in-frame clones only, not all of them. The sample lists tens of thousands of clones, 85% to 90% occurring once. Sequenced: peripheral blood mononuclear cells (PBMCs). The receptors here all came from a woman younger than 35.

This clone occurred a few times. The same CDR3 can be traced to other DNA sequences in this sample. The V gene is TRBV18, the J gene TRBJ1-1; D is ambiguous. The CDR3 has 13 residues. The ends were cut back, 3 bases at V and 5 bases at J, with 10 bases in the middle. CDR1 and CDR2 (germline): KGHSH, LQKENI. CDR3 loop: CASSPKGGTEAFF. CDR3 coding DNA: TGTGCCAGCTCACCCAAAGGCGGGACTGAAGCTTTCTTT.

This clone appeared a single time. The V and J genes are TRBV7-2 and TRBJ2-3; D gene unclear. The CDR3 is made up of 14 amino acids. Trimming removed 3 bases from V and 1 base from J, with 8 bases in between. Germline CDR1 and CDR2: SGHTA and FQGNSA. In nucleotides, the CDR3 is TGTGCCAGCAGCTTCGACCCGGGCACAGATACGCAGTATTTT. Its translation is CASSFDPGTDTQYF.

The chain is built from TRBV28 and TRBJ1-5, with a possible D match to TRBD1 (5 bases). The CDR3 runs 16 residues. V lost 2 bases, J lost 1 base, and 12 bases lay in between. CDR1 MDHEN and CDR2 SYDVKM come from the germline V gene. The CDR3 reads CASSLRAGMSNQPQHF. The CDR3 DNA follows: TGTGCCAGCAGTTTAAGGGCAGGGATGAGCAATCAGCCCCAGCATTTT.

V gene TRBV5-6 combines with J gene TRBJ2-7; 9 nucleotides line up with TRBD1. Trimming at V came to 0 bases and at J to 1 base, leaving 2 bases not matched to a gene. Germline V CDR1 and CDR2: SGHDT, YYEEEE. This CDR3 is 15 amino acids long. Here the CDR3 reads CASSLVGQGSYEQYF. In DNA form, the CDR3 reads TGTGCCAGCAGCTTGGTGGGACAGGGATCCTACGAGCAGTACTTC.

V is TRBV7-6 and J is TRBJ1-1; weak D call: TRBD1 (6 bases). This CDR3 is built from 16 residues. The germline gives CDR1 SGHVS, CDR2 FNYEAQ. V lost 5 bases, J lost 9 bases, and 25 bases lay in between. The CDR3 here is CASSRHLSGTPNKAFF. CDR3 coding DNA: TGTGCCAGCAGCCGACACTTATCCGGGACACCTAATAAAGCTTTCTTT.

The rearrangement joins TRBV2 to TRBJ1-1; D gene uncertain. The CDR3 has 16 residues. V dropped 6 bases and J dropped 1 base, with 18 bases sitting between them. Germline V gene lookup returns CDR1 SNHLY and CDR2 FYNNEI. The CDR3 bases are TGTGCCAGCAGCATCCGACCTAGCCTTGGGAACACTGAAGCTTTCTTT. Translating gives CASSIRPSLGNTEAFF.

The rearrangement joins TRBV28 to TRBJ1-1; D is perhaps TRBD1 (5 bases). Germline CDR1 reads MDHEN; CDR2 reads SYDVKM. The ends were cut back, 5 bases at V and 6 bases at J, with 13 bases in the middle. The CDR3 runs 13 residues. The CDR3, as DNA: TGTGCCAGCAGTGCCTCGGGCAGGGCTGAAGCTTTCTTT. Residues: CASSASGRAEAFF.

This chain joins TRBV10-3 and TRBJ2-5, with 11 bases aligning to TRBD2. The CDR3 totals 15 residues. Losses at the gene ends were 2 bases for V and 1 base for J; bases not matched to a gene: 0. CDR1 is ENHRY, CDR2 SYGVKD, per germline. CDR3 nucleotides: TGTGCCATCAGTGAGACTAGCGGGAGCCAAGAGACCCAGTACTTC. The encoded protein is CAISETSGSQETQYF.

The chain is built from TRBV29-1 and TRBJ1-2, with 12 bases aligning to TRBD1. The V segment lost 4 bases and the J segment 4 bases; nucleotides outside the gene matches: 4. This CDR3 comprises 14 residues. The V gene's germline CDR1 is SQVTM and CDR2 ANQGSEA. The CDR3 sequence: CSVVGTGGLYGYTF. The CDR3 nucleotides are TGCAGCGTTGTCGGGACAGGGGGCCTCTATGGCTACACCTTC.

The CDR3 loop is CASSYSGVATNEKLFF. The CDR3 DNA sequence: TGTGCCAGCAGTTACTCAGGAGTTGCAACTAATGAAAAACTGTTTTTT. The chain couples TRBV6-5 to TRBJ1-4; D gene ambiguous. Looked up from germline, CDR1 is MNHEY and CDR2 is SVGAGI. Trimming stripped 0 bases from V and 0 bases from J, with 8 bases between. The CDR3 has 16 residues.

This clone was detected once. V usage is TRBV7-3 and J usage is TRBJ1-3, with D uncertain. The CDR3 length is 16 residues. V shed 1 base and J shed 0 bases, with 10 bases lying between them. Looked up from germline, CDR1 is SGHTA and CDR2 is FQGTGA. CDR3 sequence (DNA): TGTGCCAGCAGCTTAATGGGGAGCGACTCTGGAAACACCATATATTTT. Protein sequence: CASSLMGSDSGNTIYF.

V gene TRBV10-1 combines with J gene TRBJ2-7, with a possible D match to TRBD2 (6 bases). The V end lost 10 bases, the J end lost 5 bases, and 18 bases lay between the germline ends. The CDR3 is 13 residues long. The V gene's germline CDR1 is WNHNN and CDR2 SYGVQD (reference sequence). CDR3 nucleotides: TGCGCCACCCGAGGGGAGTGGGAGGACGAGCAGTACTTC. Translated, it gives CATRGEWEDEQYF.

This chain connects TRBV9 to TRBJ1-1, with D tentatively TRBD1 (6 bases). This CDR3 comprises 15 residues. CDR1 is SGDLS, CDR2 YYNGEE, per germline. Trimming shortened V by 2 bases and J by 11 bases, and 22 bases separated the two germline ends. The CDR3 protein is CASSVGTGIGGGAFF. CDR3 DNA: TGTGCCAGCAGCGTGGGGACCGGGATAGGGGGAGGCGCTTTCTTT.

The chain combines TRBV19 with TRBJ1-5; D gene unclear. The V gene lost 0 bases and the J gene lost 3 bases, with 12 bases spanning the gap. Germline values: CDR1 LNHDA, CDR2 SQIVND (reference sequence). The CDR3 has 16 amino acids. In DNA form, the CDR3 reads TGTGCCAGTAGTATAGAACGGATCCCTTACAATCAGCCCCAGCATTTT. It yields the protein CASSIERIPYNQPQHF.

The V gene is TRBV7-3, the J gene TRBJ1-2, with TRBD1 identical over 11 bases. The germline gives CDR1 SGHTA, CDR2 FQGTGA. CDR3 size: 13 residues. V shed 3 bases, J shed 8 bases, and the junction held 2 bases outside the gene matches. Here the CDR3 reads CASSFGTGGGYTF. In DNA form, the CDR3 reads TGTGCCAGCAGCTTTGGGACAGGGGGAGGCTACACCTTC.